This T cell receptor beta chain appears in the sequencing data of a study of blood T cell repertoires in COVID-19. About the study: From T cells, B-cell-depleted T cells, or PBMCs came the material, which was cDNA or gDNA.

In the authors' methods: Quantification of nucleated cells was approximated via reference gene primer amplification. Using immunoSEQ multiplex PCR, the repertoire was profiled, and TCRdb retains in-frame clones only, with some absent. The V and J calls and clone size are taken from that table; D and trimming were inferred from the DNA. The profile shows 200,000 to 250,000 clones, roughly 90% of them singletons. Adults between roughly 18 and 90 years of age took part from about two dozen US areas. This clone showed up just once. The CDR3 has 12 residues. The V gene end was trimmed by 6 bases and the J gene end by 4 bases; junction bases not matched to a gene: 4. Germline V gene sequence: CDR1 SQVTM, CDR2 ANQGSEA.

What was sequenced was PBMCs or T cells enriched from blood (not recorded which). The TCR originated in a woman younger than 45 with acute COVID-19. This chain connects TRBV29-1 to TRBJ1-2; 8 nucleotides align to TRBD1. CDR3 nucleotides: TGCAGCGTCGAGACAGGGGCCTATGGCTACACCTTC. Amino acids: CSVETGAYGYTF.